This TCR beta chain was observed in a study of cytomegalovirus exposure and HLA in healthy donors. The overall study: A prior study identified 117 million unique TCR beta sequences from some 200 million T cells.

CDR3 length equals 13 residues. Trimming left V 0 bases short and J 3 bases short, with 8 bases between. Germline V CDR1 and CDR2: SQVTM, ANQGSEA. A multiplex PCR was run with 60 Vbeta primers and 13 Jbeta primers. Libraries were prepared by immunoSEQ multiplex PCR; TCRdb keeps only in-frame clonotypes and omits some of them. The sample shows 100,000 to 150,000 clones, about four fifths of them seen only once. The chain carries TRBV29-1 and TRBJ1-2; D is unclear. Input material: PBMCs. The clonotype comes from a man aged 40-49 years in good health and CMV-seronegative. CDR3 protein: CSVEDRRDYGYTF. CDR3 nucleotides: TGCAGCGTTGAAGACCGACGGGACTATGGCTACACCTTC.